These 28 T cell receptor beta chains share one sample of origin, sequenced in a study of post-analysis software for immune sequencing data. Findings and caveats of the study: In patients, TRBV5-6, TRBV5-1 and TRBV20-1 belonged to roughly five TRBV segments found more frequently than in controls.

These receptors lack a known antigen. Tagging with unique molecular identifiers was a feature of the TCR beta cDNA libraries. Each CDR3 protein gets one entry after TCRdb re-called the PCR reads with MiXCR. The table lists around 770,000 distinct CDR3 sequences, under 60% of them singletons. The sample consisted of blood. The receptor source for this set is a girl aged 5-17 years with multiple sclerosis.

This clonotype has only a few counts. The V and J genes are TRBV4-2 and TRBJ2-1; 10 nucleotides line up with TRBD2. With 0 bases clipped from V and 0 bases from J, the junction kept 11 bases outside the gene matches. Per germline, CDR1 LGHNA and CDR2 YNFKEQ. The CDR3 runs to 20 residues. The DNA for the CDR3 is TGTGCCAGCAGCCAAGATCCTCCAGGACTAGCGGACTACTCCTACAATGAGCAGTTCTTC. Residues: CASSQDPPGLADYSYNEQFF.

The chain uses TRBV20-1 and TRBJ2-1; no definite D call. Germline V lookup: CDR1 DFQATT, CDR2 SNEGSKA (reference sequence). This CDR3 is 13 amino acids long. V was trimmed by 1 base and J by 6 bases, leaving 10 bases between them. Here the CDR3 reads CSARVPSANEQFF. Here the CDR3 DNA reads TGCAGTGCTAGAGTTCCAAGTGCCAATGAGCAGTTCTTC.

The CDR3 DNA reads as TGTGCCAGCGTCTCGGGAGGGTTCGAGACCCAGTACTTC. It codes for CASVSGGFETQYF. The chain uses TRBV12-3 or TRBV12-4 and TRBJ2-5, with 8 bases fitting TRBD2. V shed 8 bases, J shed 5 bases, and the junction held 7 bases outside the gene matches. The CDR3 has 13 amino acids.

CDR3 DNA: TGCGCCAGCAGCCAAACAGGGGAATGGAACACTGAAGCTTTCTTT. It yields the protein CASSQTGEWNTEAFF. V is TRBV4-3 and J is TRBJ1-1, with TRBD1 matching over 7 bases. The CDR3 consists of 15 residues. Losses at the gene ends were 2 bases for V and 1 base for J; bases not matched to a gene: 4. Germline lookup yields CDR1 LGHNA and CDR2 YSLEER.

This clonotype was seen once. CDR3 nucleotide sequence: TGTGCCAGCAGCTGGGGTGATCGCACTGAAGCTTTCTTT. Amino acids: CASSWGDRTEAFF. V and J are TRBV7-2 and TRBJ1-1; D is unresolved. Germline V gene lookup returns CDR1 SGHTA and CDR2 FQGNSA. Trimming removed 4 bases from V and 4 bases from J, with 10 bases in between. This CDR3 has 13 residues.

The rearrangement links TRBV27 to TRBJ2-1; D is undetermined. This CDR3 contains 12 residues. In germline, CDR1 is MNHEY, CDR2 SMNVEV (reference sequence). V lost 3 bases to trimming and J lost 8 bases, with 8 bases between them. The CDR3 sequence: CASSFYRDEQFF. CDR3 coding DNA: TGTGCCAGCAGTTTTTACCGTGATGAGCAGTTCTTC.

The chain recombines TRBV14 with TRBJ2-7, with TRBD2 as a possible D gene (6 bases). Deletions cut 1 base from V and 0 bases from J, with 13 bases between. This CDR3 has 16 amino acids. Germline V lookup: CDR1 SGHDN, CDR2 FVKESK. Here the CDR3 reads CASSQGRGVFSYEQYF. DNA for the CDR3: TGTGCCAGCAGCCAAGGTCGCGGGGTCTTCTCCTACGAGCAGTACTTC.

J is TRBJ2-1 and V is TRBV6-2 or TRBV6-3; perhaps TRBD1 as D (6 bases). CDR1 is MNHEY, CDR2 SVGEGT, per germline. This CDR3 spans 14 amino acids. V was pared by 6 bases and J by 6 bases, with 15 bases between. CDR3 DNA sequence: TGTGCCAGCAGCAGCCTACAGGGCTTCAATGAGCAGTTCTTC. It is translated as CASSSLQGFNEQFF.

The chain couples TRBV29-1 to TRBJ2-5; D may be TRBD2 (6 bases). Germline V gene lookup returns CDR1 SQVTM and CDR2 ANQGSEA. V lost 4 bases and J 2 bases, leaving 17 bases between the germline ends. The CDR3 loop spans 15 amino acids. The CDR3 spells CSVGFRGTFQETQYF. Written as DNA, the CDR3 is TGCAGCGTTGGGTTCCGCGGGACTTTTCAAGAGACCCAGTACTTC.

This clonotype turned up a few times. The V gene is TRBV20-1, the J gene TRBJ2-1; tentatively, D is TRBD2 (6 bases). This CDR3 is 12 amino acids long. CDR1 DFQATT and CDR2 SNEGSKA come from the germline V gene (reference sequence). The ends were cut back, 6 bases at V and 7 bases at J, with 13 bases in the middle. CDR3 protein: CSAGTFGNEQFF. In DNA form, the CDR3 reads TGCAGTGCAGGGACTTTCGGGAATGAGCAGTTCTTC.

The chain carries TRBV12-3 or TRBV12-4 and TRBJ2-3; TRBD2 matches 10 bases. The CDR3 runs 17 residues. The V segment lost 4 bases and the J segment 0 bases; nucleotides outside the gene matches: 7. This CDR3 reads CASSWLAGVGSTDTQYF. The CDR3 DNA is TGTGCCAGCAGTTGGCTAGCGGGAGTGGGGAGCACAGATACGCAGTATTTT.

This clonotype has more than one count but fewer than ten. CDR3 residues: CATSRDGADRVNQPQHF. Written as DNA, the CDR3 is TGTGCCACCAGCAGAGATGGGGCTGACAGGGTCAATCAGCCCCAGCATTTT. The chain is built from TRBV15 and TRBJ1-5; 7 bases agree with TRBD1. The CDR3 loop spans 17 amino acids. V trimming: 0 bases; J trimming: 3 bases; junction bases outside the gene matches: 8. Germline-derived CDR1 and CDR2 are LNHNV and YYDKDF (reference sequence).

In its sample, this clonotype was seen a few times. At one of its ends the junction is not consistent with the germline gene, which may arise from a read error. The J gene is TRBJ2-5, the V gene TRBV7-9; D is unclear. The germline CDR1 and CDR2 sequences are SEHNR and FQNEAQ (reference sequence). This CDR3 comprises 14 residues. In nucleotides, the CDR3 is TGTGCCTGCAGCCAAGTAGGTACGGAGTTAGAGCAGTACTTC. This encodes CACSQVGTELEQYF. The complete variable domain, with remaining parts taken from reference TRBV7-9 and TRBJ2-5, reads DTGVSQNPRHKITKRGQNVTFRCDPISEHNRLYWYRQTLGQGPEFLTYFQNEAQLEKSRLLSDRFSAERPKGSFSTLEIQRTEQGDSAMYLCACSQVGTELEQYFGPGTRLLVL.

The CDR3 sequence: CAISEGQHQETQYF. The CDR3 coding sequence is TGTGCCATCAGTGAGGGCCAACATCAAGAGACCCAGTACTTC. This sequence joins TRBV10-3 and TRBJ2-5; D remains unclear. This CDR3 has 14 residues. The germline V gene has CDR1 ENHRY and CDR2 SYGVKD. Trimming took off 2 bases at V and 2 bases at J, with 9 bases between the two ends.

J is TRBJ2-7 and V is TRBV7-6; 8 bases agree with TRBD2. V shed 5 bases, J shed 0 bases, and the junction held 9 bases outside the gene matches. The CDR3 spans 16 residues. CDR1 is SGHVS, CDR2 FNYEAQ, per germline. The CDR3 protein is CASSPGLASPSYEQYF. CDR3 nucleotide sequence: TGTGCCAGCAGCCCCGGACTAGCTTCCCCCTCCTACGAGCAGTACTTC.

This clonotype was seen a few times. The chain couples TRBV5-1 to TRBJ2-1, with 9 bases matching TRBD2. The germline V gene has CDR1 SGHRS and CDR2 YFSETQ. This CDR3 is built from 15 residues. Trimming took 4 bases from V and 5 from J; bases not matched to a gene: 7. The CDR3 loop is CASSLRGRADNEQFF. The CDR3 DNA follows: TGCGCCAGCAGCCTTCGCGGGAGGGCAGACAATGAGCAGTTCTTC.

The gene calls are TRBV12-3 or TRBV12-4 and TRBJ1-2, with D unresolved. The ends were cut back, 1 base at V and 6 bases at J, with 6 bases in the middle. This CDR3 has 12 residues. CDR3 nucleotides: TGTGCCAGCAGTTTAGGGCACCATGGCTACACCTTC. Its translation is CASSLGHHGYTF.

This chain links TRBV12-3 or TRBV12-4 with TRBJ1-5, with a weak D call TRBD1 (5 bases). The CDR3 has 14 amino acids. The V and J ends lost 6 bases and 3 bases respectively, with 12 bases between them. Written as DNA, the CDR3 is TGTGCCAGCAGGGCGGGGCTCGCCAATCAGCCCCAGCATTTT. Amino acid sequence: CASRAGLANQPQHF.

The CDR3 reads CASSWIENGEQYF. The CDR3 bases are TGTGCCAGCAGTTGGATCGAGAATGGCGAGCAGTACTTC. J is TRBJ2-7 and V is TRBV27, with no clear D. Germline assignment: CDR1 MNHEY and CDR2 SMNVEV (reference sequence). CDR3 length: 13 residues. Trimming removed 4 bases from V and 6 bases from J, with 13 bases in between.

This sequence joins TRBV4-3 and TRBJ1-2; 9 nucleotides agree with TRBD1. This CDR3 has 14 amino acids. Germline assignment: CDR1 LGHNA and CDR2 YSLEER. The J segment lost 8 bases and the V segment lost 2 bases, leaving 6 bases of the junction unmatched. CDR3 region: CASSQQRQGGGYTF. The CDR3 coding sequence is TGCGCCAGCAGCCAACAACGACAGGGGGGAGGCTACACCTTC.

This chain uses TRBV6-1 with TRBJ1-1; 8 nucleotides match TRBD1. The CDR3 runs 13 residues. In germline, CDR1 is MNHNS, CDR2 SASEGT. The trim removed 8 bases at V and 8 bases at J, leaving 10 bases unmatched. The CDR3 DNA sequence: TGTGCCAGCGTAGACGGGACAGGCGCCGAAGCTTTCTTT. Translated, it gives CASVDGTGAEAFF.

The rearrangement uses TRBV20-1 and TRBJ2-3; D unresolved. The CDR3 has 14 residues. Per germline, CDR1 DFQATT and CDR2 SNEGSKA (reference sequence). Trimming stripped 6 bases from V and 0 bases from J, with 13 bases between. CDR3 amino acids: CSAGGGFSTDTQYF. The CDR3, as DNA: TGCAGTGCCGGCGGCGGATTTAGCACAGATACGCAGTATTTT.

The CDR3: CASSTRTTGPYNEQFF. CDR3 bases: TGTGCCAGCAGTACCAGGACTACGGGTCCCTACAATGAGCAGTTCTTC. The chain combines TRBV28 with TRBJ2-1; tentatively, D is TRBD2 (6 bases). In germline, CDR1 is MDHEN, CDR2 SYDVKM. CDR3 size: 16 residues. Trimming took 5 bases from V and 2 from J, leaving 16 bases between them.

The rearrangement uses TRBV6-5 and TRBJ2-1, with D tentatively TRBD2 (5 bases). CDR1 and CDR2 (germline): MNHEY, SVGAGI. Trimming stripped 7 bases from V and 1 base from J, with 17 bases between. This CDR3 is 16 amino acids long. The CDR3 is CASTDLGTGSYNEQFF. The CDR3 nucleotides read TGTGCCAGCACCGATCTGGGAACGGGGTCCTACAATGAGCAGTTCTTC.

This clonotype was counted only a few times. The rearrangement uses TRBV4-3 and TRBJ1-1, with 8 positions matching TRBD1. Looked up from germline, CDR1 is LGHNA and CDR2 is YSLEER. The CDR3 runs 19 residues. With V trimmed by 1 base and J by 1 base, 14 bases remained unmatched. Here the CDR3 DNA reads TGCGCCAGCAGCCAAGTGGGTCCTCACCTAGGACAGGGGAACACTGAAGCTTTCTTT. It translates to CASSQVGPHLGQGNTEAFF.

The gene calls are TRBV20-1 and TRBJ2-5; D gene unclear. CDR3 size: 13 residues. Trimming stripped 2 bases from V and 3 bases from J, with 10 bases between. Germline V lookup: CDR1 DFQATT, CDR2 SNEGSKA (reference sequence). CDR3 in DNA: TGCAGTGCTAGAAACTCAGAGGAAGAGACCCAGTACTTC. It yields the protein CSARNSEEETQYF.

This chain connects TRBV5-4 to TRBJ2-3, with 9 bases lining up with TRBD2. Trimming cost V 10 bases and J 2 bases; bases outside gene matches: 5. Germline-derived CDR1 and CDR2 are SGHNT and YYREEE (reference sequence). The CDR3 runs 13 residues. CDR3 amino acids: CAAVAGDTDTQYF. As DNA, the CDR3 is TGTGCCGCCGTAGCGGGAGACACAGATACGCAGTATTTT.

The chain carries TRBV6-1 and TRBJ2-7; D is possibly TRBD1 (5 bases). Germline CDR1 and CDR2: MNHNS and SASEGT. The CDR3 spans 14 residues. Trimming left V 3 bases short and J 4 bases short, with 13 bases between. Here the CDR3 DNA reads TGTGCCAGCAGTGAGCTGGGGCGCTGGTACGAGCAGTACTTC. Protein product: CASSELGRWYEQYF.